A single TCR beta chain is shown here with its context. The antigen remains unidentified. Sample treatment: around 19 received Ad26.COV2.S at low or high dose, single or two shots; roughly 5 received placebo; per-sample allocation not given. Specimens were obtained on day 63 following the first vaccine or placebo injection. The protocol was immunoSEQ multiplex PCR, while the TCRdb copy is restricted to in-frame clones and leaves out a portion. The repertoire holds more than 300,000 clones, with around four fifths as singletons. CDR3 size: 14 residues. V gave up 4 bases and J gave up 4 bases, with 14 bases separating them. Germline loops: CDR1 SGHDT, CDR2 YYEEEE. The data derive from a study of Ad26.COV2.S vaccination and SARS-CoV-2 variants. General study results and limits: Substantial breadth was reportedly displayed by spike-specific CD8+ and CD4+ T cell responses after vaccination.

This TCR derives from a person aged 18 to 65 who received the Ad26.COV2.S COVID-19 vaccine or a placebo. The specimen was peripheral blood, collected in a trial of Ad26.COV2.S vaccine versus placebo. The V and J genes are TRBV5-6 and TRBJ2-5, with TRBD1 as a possible D gene (6 bases). The CDR3 nucleotides are TGTGCCAGCAGCCTGAGGGGGTTTCTAGAGACCCAGTACTTC. Its translation: CASSLRGFLETQYF. Full variable domain (outside the CDR3, taken from reference TRBV5-6 and TRBJ2-5): DAGVTQSPTHLIKTRGQQVTLRCSPKSGHDTVSWYQQALGQGPQFIFQYYEEEERQRGNFPDRFSGHQFPNYSSELNVNALLLGDSALYLCASSLRGFLETQYFGPGTRLLVL.